This is a list of T cell receptor beta chains from one sample in a study of blood T cell repertoires in COVID-19. Measured with immunoSEQ multiplex PCR; TCRdb has only the in-frame clones, and not every one. The sample includes approximately 110,000 clones, about four fifths of them seen just once. The sample consisted of peripheral blood. Receptors were obtained from a woman aged 70-85 years with acute or convalescent COVID-19. Each CDR3 is given with its conserved first and last residue. The D gene is left open where the match is weak. The listing skips clone size in some rows; elsewhere it reads once, few, many or a size class.

J gene,V gene,clone size,D gene,CDR3 protein,CDR3 DNA
TRBJ2-5,TRBV6-5,.,TRBD1,CASRQGRRVQETQYF,TGTGCCAGCAGACAGGGGCGAAGAGTTCAAGAGACCCAGTACTTC
TRBJ1-1,TRBV5-1,.,.,CASSLAGGSGAFF,TGCGCCAGCAGCTTGGCCGGGGGGTCTGGAGCTTTCTTT
TRBJ1-2,TRBV2,.,.,CASSPNQNYGYTF,TGTGCCAGCAGCCCCAACCAGAACTATGGCTACACCTTC
TRBJ2-3,TRBV4-3,.,TRBD2,CASSQDLSGGGTDTQYF,TGCGCCAGCAGCCAAGATTTGAGCGGGGGAGGGACAGATACGCAGTATTTT
TRBJ1-5,TRBV28,once,TRBD1,CASSPNRGYQPQHF,TGTGCCAGCAGTCCGAACAGGGGGTATCAGCCCCAGCATTTT
TRBJ2-7,TRBV7-9,.,.,CASVADSFIYEQYF,TGTGCCAGCGTTGCGGACAGCTTCATCTACGAGCAGTACTTC
TRBJ1-2,TRBV3-1/TRBV3-2,.,.,CASSHRTEPIQETNYGYTF,TGTGCCAGCAGCCACCGGACAGAACCAATTCAGGAGACTAACTATGGCTACACCTTC
TRBJ2-7,TRBV9,few,.,CASSAGPRVVLGEQYF,TGTGCCAGCAGCGCCGGGCCCAGGGTAGTCTTGGGGGAGCAGTACTTC
TRBJ1-1,TRBV30,.,.,CAWTPFPGEAFF,TGTGCCTGGACTCCATTCCCGGGTGAAGCTTTCTTT
TRBJ1-4,TRBV3-1/TRBV3-2,.,.,CASSQSGLSNEKLFF,TGTGCCAGCAGCCAGTCAGGGCTGTCTAATGAAAAACTGTTTTTT
TRBJ2-3,TRBV29-1,.,TRBD1,CSVDTGGLTDTQYF,TGCAGCGTAGACACAGGGGGTTTAACAGATACGCAGTATTTT
TRBJ2-2,TRBV2,.,TRBD2,CASSKGLAGLRGGELFF,TGTGCCAGCAGCAAGGGACTAGCGGGGCTTAGAGGCGGGGAGCTGTTTTTT
TRBJ1-4,TRBV20-1,.,.,CSASTGSDEKLFF,TGCAGTGCTAGTACAGGATCCGATGAAAAACTGTTTTTT
TRBJ2-5,TRBV7-9,.,TRBD1,CASSTFLRDRGQETQYF,TGTGCCAGCAGCACTTTCCTCCGGGACAGGGGGCAAGAGACCCAGTACTTC
TRBJ2-3,TRBV9,once,TRBD2,CASSPSRSSGRSDTQYF,TGTGCCAGCAGCCCGAGTAGATCTAGCGGGAGGTCAGATACGCAGTATTTT
TRBJ1-5,TRBV30,few,TRBD1,CAWSVYRAGGAGNQPQHF,TGTGCCTGGAGTGTATACCGAGCAGGGGGCGCGGGCAATCAGCCCCAGCATTTT
TRBJ1-4,TRBV2,.,.,CASRFDSTNEKLFF,TGTGCCAGCAGGTTCGACTCCACTAATGAAAAACTGTTTTTT
TRBJ1-1,TRBV21-1,few,.,CASSATLKGHLRAEAFF,TGTGCCAGCAGCGCAACCCTGAAGGGGCACCTCAGGGCTGAAGCTTTCTTT
TRBJ1-2,TRBV4-1,.,TRBD1,CASSQGGQGVGGYTF,TGCGCCAGCAGCCAAGGAGGACAGGGAGTAGGCGGCTACACCTTC
TRBJ2-7,TRBV28,once,TRBD2,CASSKTSGSYEQYF,TGTGCCAGCAGCAAGACTAGCGGGAGTTACGAGCAGTACTTC